These 32 T cell receptor beta chains came from one sample sequenced in a study of shared clonotypes between healthy human individuals. The protocol was immunoSEQ multiplex PCR, while the TCRdb copy is restricted to in-frame clones and leaves out a portion. The table includes some 2,500,000 clones, 93% detected once. The sequencing input was naive CD4+ T cells from PBMCs. Subset specified: CD45RA+ positively selected. Receptors originate from a man aged 18 to 29 in good health. Some clones in this sample may be carry-over from other donors' samples.

The chain couples TRBV14 to TRBJ2-6; weak D call: TRBD1 (6 bases). Trimming removed 4 bases from V and 4 bases from J, with 11 bases in between. The CDR3 has 15 amino acids. Germline lookup yields CDR1 SGHDN and CDR2 FVKESK. CDR3 amino acids: CASSLGGPGANVLTF. The DNA for the CDR3 is TGTGCCAGCAGCCTAGGGGGTCCCGGGGCCAACGTCCTGACTTTC.

This clone was found a few times. V usage is TRBV7-9 and J usage is TRBJ1-4; TRBD1 might be the D (5 bases). This CDR3 has 12 amino acids. The germline V gene encodes CDR1 SEHNR and CDR2 FQNEAQ (reference sequence). The V and J ends lost 2 bases and 10 bases respectively, with 8 bases between them. The CDR3, as DNA: TGTGCCAGCAGCTTAAGCGGGGGAAAACTGTTTTTT. Its protein product is CASSLSGGKLFF.

A single count supports this clone. In the same sample, other DNA sequences code for this CDR3. Here the CDR3 DNA reads TGTGCCAGCAGTTTGGGCGGGAGCGAGCAGTACTTC. Protein sequence: CASSLGGSEQYF. The J gene is TRBJ2-7, the V gene TRBV28, with TRBD2 matching over 7 bases. The CDR3 covers 12 residues. With V trimmed by 3 bases and J by 6 bases, 2 bases remained unmatched. The germline CDR1 and CDR2 sequences are MDHEN and SYDVKM. Full variable domain (remainder filled in from reference TRBV28 and TRBJ2-7): DVKVTQSSRYLVKRTGEKVFLECVQDMDHENMFWYRQDPGLGLRLIYFSYDVKMKEKGDIPEGYSVSREKKERFSLILESASTNQTSMYLCASSLGGSEQYFGPGTRLTVT.

The chain carries TRBV28 and TRBJ2-3; D perhaps matches TRBD1 (6 bases). Trimming cost V 6 bases and J 0 bases, with 10 bases left between them. Germline V gene data show CDR1 as MDHEN and CDR2 as SYDVKM. This CDR3 has 14 residues. The CDR3 loop reads CASRTTGSTDTQYF. CDR3 DNA: TGTGCCAGCAGAACGACAGGAAGCACAGATACGCAGTATTTT.

The chain couples TRBV7-2 to TRBJ1-1; D possibly corresponds to TRBD1 (5 bases). This CDR3 has 16 amino acids. Germline V CDR1 and CDR2: SGHTA, FQGNSA. Trimming pared 4 bases from V and 2 bases from J, leaving 17 bases between. The CDR3 loop reads CASSSRQTSVNTEAFF. The CDR3 DNA follows: TGTGCCAGCAGCTCCAGACAGACTAGTGTAAACACTGAAGCTTTCTTT.

V usage is TRBV27 and J usage is TRBJ2-1; 8 positions agree with TRBD2. Germline assignment: CDR1 MNHEY and CDR2 SMNVEV (reference sequence). This CDR3 contains 13 residues. The ends lost 0 bases at V and 9 bases at J; junction bases unmatched: 1. CDR3: CASSLSGTSEQFF. The DNA of the CDR3 is TGTGCCAGCAGTTTATCTGGGACTAGTGAGCAGTTCTTC.

The chain carries TRBV5-4 and TRBJ1-1, with D unresolved. The CDR3 has 13 amino acids. Trimming shortened V by 1 base and J by 8 bases, and 12 bases separated the two germline ends. Per germline, CDR1 SGHNT and CDR2 YYREEE (reference sequence). The CDR3 DNA sequence: TGTGCCAGCAGCTTGTCTCTGGCGTCAGAAGCTTTCTTT. This translates into CASSLSLASEAFF.

V is TRBV2 and J is TRBJ1-2; TRBD1 agrees at 10 bases. V trimming: 8 bases; J trimming: 5 bases; junction bases outside the gene matches: 5. The CDR3 length is 13 residues. CDR1 and CDR2 from the germline V gene are SNHLY and FYNNEI. CDR3 sequence reads: CASGPGQGYGYTF. CDR3 in DNA: TGTGCCAGCGGACCGGGACAGGGGTATGGCTACACCTTC. The complete variable domain, with remaining parts taken from reference TRBV2 and TRBJ1-2, reads EPEVTQTPSHQVTQMGQEVILRCVPISNHLYFYWYRQILGQKVEFLVSFYNNEISEKSEIFDDQFSVERPDGSNFTLKIRSTKLEDSAMYFCASGPGQGYGYTFGSGTRLTVV.

Turning to this clone: This CDR3 is also generated by other DNA sequences in the sample. The rearrangement joins TRBV9 to TRBJ1-5; unclear D gene. V lost 0 bases and J lost 3, with 4 bases in between. The CDR3 covers 13 residues. CDR1 is SGDLS, CDR2 YYNGEE, per germline. CDR3 DNA sequence: TGTGCCAGCAGCGTAGGCGTCAATCAGCCCCAGCATTTT. This gives the protein CASSVGVNQPQHF.

The chain joins TRBV9 to TRBJ2-2, with 7 positions matching TRBD1. From germline, CDR1 is SGDLS and CDR2 YYNGEE. The CDR3 is 14 amino acids. Losses at the gene ends were 4 bases for V and 1 base for J; bases not matched to a gene: 1. CDR3 amino acids: CASSWTGNTGELFF. The DNA for the CDR3 is TGTGCCAGCAGCTGGACAGGGAACACCGGGGAGCTGTTTTTT.

The V call is TRBV30, the J call TRBJ1-5, with D unresolved. The CDR3 length is 14 residues. Trimming removed 4 bases at V and 0 bases at J, with 10 bases between. Per the germline V gene, CDR1 is GTSNPN and CDR2 is SVGIG (reference sequence). The CDR3 region has the DNA TGTGCCTGGAACGACGGACTTAGCAATCAGCCCCAGCATTTT. Amino acid sequence: CAWNDGLSNQPQHF. Based on the CDR3 plus reference TRBV30 and TRBJ1-5, the full variable domain is SQTIHQWPATLVQPVGSPLSLECTVEGTSNPNLYWYRQAAGRGLQLLFYSVGIGQISSEVPQNLSASRPQDRQFILSSKKLLLSDSGFYLCAWNDGLSNQPQHFGDGTRLSIL.

This chain uses TRBV6-6 with TRBJ1-3, with D possibly TRBD1 on 6 matching bases. Germline V lookup: CDR1 MNHNY, CDR2 SVGAGI (reference sequence). The CDR3 runs 15 residues. Trimming left V 2 bases short and J 1 base short, with 9 bases between. CDR3 amino acids: CASSYRGQSGNTIYF. The CDR3, as DNA: TGTGCCAGCAGTTACCGAGGACAGTCTGGAAACACCATATATTTT.

This clone was seen a handful of times. This sample includes further DNA sequences coding for the same CDR3. V usage is TRBV28 and J usage is TRBJ1-1; D call uncertain. V lost 7 bases to trimming and J lost 4 bases, with 10 bases between them. Looked up from germline, CDR1 is MDHEN and CDR2 is SYDVKM. The CDR3 is 12 amino acids. The DNA of the CDR3 is TGTGCCAGCACCTGGAGGAGCACTGAAGCTTTCTTT. Translated, it gives CASTWRSTEAFF.

The V call is TRBV9, the J call TRBJ2-7, with 8 bases fitting TRBD1. There are 13 residues in the CDR3. Trimming cost V 3 bases and J 5 bases; bases outside gene matches: 4. Germline lookup yields CDR1 SGDLS and CDR2 YYNGEE. CDR3 DNA sequence: TGTGCCAGCAGCGAGCAGGGGGCCAACGAGCAGTACTTC. Protein product: CASSEQGANEQYF.

Comment on this clone: The same CDR3 is also encoded by other DNA sequences in this sample. CDR3: CASSVEGRSGNTIYF. The CDR3 DNA sequence: TGTGCCAGCAGCGTAGAAGGGCGCTCTGGAAACACCATATATTTT. The gene calls are TRBV9 and TRBJ1-3, with D unresolved. Trimming stripped 0 bases from V and 0 bases from J, with 7 bases between. The CDR3 length is 15 residues. CDR1 is SGDLS, CDR2 YYNGEE, per germline.

This chain connects TRBV28 to TRBJ1-2; D gene ambiguous. V lost 7 bases, J lost 8 bases, and 14 bases lay in between. This CDR3 spans 12 amino acids. Germline loops: CDR1 MDHEN, CDR2 SYDVKM. CDR3 sequence (DNA): TGTGCCAGCACCCCAGGTATCAGGGGCTACACCTTC. Translated, it gives CASTPGIRGYTF.

This clone was seen just once. This chain links TRBV19 with TRBJ2-2, with D possibly matching TRBD2 (6 bases). Trimming took 4 bases from V and 2 from J, leaving 11 bases between them. Germline V gene sequence: CDR1 LNHDA, CDR2 SQIVND (reference sequence). CDR3 length equals 15 residues. The CDR3 sequence: CASSTRLVNTGELFF. In nucleotides, the CDR3 is TGTGCCAGTAGTACTCGACTAGTAAACACCGGGGAGCTGTTTTTT. The complete variable domain, with remaining parts taken from reference TRBV19 and TRBJ2-2, reads DGGITQSPKYLFRKEGQNVTLSCEQNLNHDAMYWYRQDPGQGLRLIYYSQIVNDFQKGDIAEGYSVSREKKESFPLTVTSAQKNPTAFYLCASSTRLVNTGELFFGEGSRLTVL.

The rearrangement links TRBV5-1 to TRBJ2-5; D not resolved. Trimming stripped 1 base from V and 5 bases from J, with 12 bases between. Germline V gives CDR1 SGHRS, CDR2 YFSETQ. The CDR3 loop spans 14 amino acids. The CDR3 sequence: CASSLLSPGETQYF. Here the CDR3 DNA reads TGCGCCAGCAGCTTGTTGTCCCCGGGCGAGACCCAGTACTTC.

This sequence joins TRBV19 and TRBJ2-2, with 9 bases that match TRBD1. Germline loops: CDR1 LNHDA, CDR2 SQIVND (reference sequence). After removal of 9 bases from V and 7 bases from J, the junction contained 12 bases not matched to a gene. The CDR3 extends over 15 amino acids. This CDR3 is CASRARDRAGGELFF. In nucleotides, the CDR3 is TGTGCCAGCAGGGCTCGGGACAGGGCGGGCGGGGAGCTGTTTTTT.

The chain couples TRBV6-5 to TRBJ2-7, with D perhaps TRBD1 or TRBD2 (5 bases each). CDR3 size: 14 residues. Germline V gene data show CDR1 as MNHEY and CDR2 as SVGAGI. Trimming took off 6 bases at V and 13 bases at J, with 25 bases between the two ends. The CDR3 here is CASRPTGTTGRYYF. The DNA of the CDR3 is TGTGCCAGCAGACCGACCGGGACCACAGGTCGATACTACTTC.

V and J are TRBV5-8 and TRBJ2-7; D possibly corresponds to TRBD2 (5 bases). Between the trimmed V and J ends, which lost 0 bases and 5 bases, there was a span of 9 bases. Germline V lookup: CDR1 SGHTS, CDR2 YDEGEE. This CDR3 contains 13 residues. CDR3 sequence (DNA): TGTGCCAGCAGCTTGGACAGAGGGCACGAGCAGTACTTC. Translating gives CASSLDRGHEQYF.

The gene calls are TRBV5-5 and TRBJ2-2; 9 nucleotides agree with TRBD1. Germline values: CDR1 SGHKS, CDR2 YYEKEE (reference sequence). The CDR3 is 15 amino acids. The J segment lost 0 bases and the V segment lost 5 bases, leaving 2 bases of the junction unmatched. The CDR3 reads CASRQGAPNTGELFF. CDR3 in DNA: TGTGCCAGCAGACAGGGGGCGCCGAACACCGGGGAGCTGTTTTTT.

This sequence joins TRBV6-6 and TRBJ2-7, with a weak D call TRBD2 (5 bases). The germline CDR1 and CDR2 sequences are MNHNY and SVGAGI (reference sequence). Deletions cut 2 bases from V and 2 bases from J, with 10 bases between. The CDR3 sequence is 14 residues long. The CDR3 spells CASSYRESAYEQYF. The CDR3 nucleotides read TGTGCCAGCAGTTACAGGGAGAGTGCCTACGAGCAGTACTTC.

This chain connects TRBV10-3 to TRBJ2-7; 9 nucleotides line up with TRBD1. With V trimmed by 10 bases and J by 1 base, 23 bases remained unmatched. This CDR3 is 19 amino acids long. Germline V gene data show CDR1 as ENHRY and CDR2 as SYGVKD. The DNA for the CDR3 is TGTGCCACGCGTCCCGGGACAGGGACCCCATACAGTGGGTCCTACGAGCAGTACTTC. It specifies CATRPGTGTPYSGSYEQYF.

V gene TRBV28 combines with J gene TRBJ1-5; 8 bases match TRBD1. The CDR3 has 15 residues. Germline-derived CDR1 and CDR2 are MDHEN and SYDVKM. The V and J ends lost 6 bases and 2 bases, in that order; junction bases with no gene match: 6. CDR3 amino acids: CASRQGVWGNQPQHF. Here the CDR3 DNA reads TGTGCCAGCAGACAGGGGGTATGGGGCAATCAGCCCCAGCATTTT.

This chain connects TRBV28 to TRBJ2-3, with D possibly matching TRBD2 (6 bases). The germline CDR1 and CDR2 sequences are MDHEN and SYDVKM. This CDR3 is built from 20 residues. V shed 8 bases and J shed 0 bases, with 30 bases lying between them. The DNA for the CDR3 is TGTGCCAGCCATCAAACCCCCTACAGCGGGCCGCCCCCTAGCACAGATACGCAGTATTTT. As protein: CASHQTPYSGPPPSTDTQYF.

This chain uses TRBV9 with TRBJ1-3; 8 positions agree with TRBD1. Germline V CDR1 and CDR2: SGDLS, YYNGEE. V was clipped by 3 bases and J by 2 bases; unmatched bases: 10. There are 17 residues in the CDR3. The chain's CDR3 is CASSARTGNVAGNTIYF. The CDR3 DNA reads as TGTGCCAGCAGCGCTCGGACAGGGAATGTCGCTGGAAACACCATATATTTT.

The chain employs TRBV28 and TRBJ2-1, with TRBD1 as a possible D gene (6 bases). This CDR3 spans 15 amino acids. The ends were cut back, 3 bases at V and 1 base at J, with 10 bases in the middle. Germline V lookup: CDR1 MDHEN, CDR2 SYDVKM. This chain's CDR3 is CASSFTTGSYNEQFF. The DNA for the CDR3 is TGTGCCAGCAGTTTCACGACAGGATCCTACAATGAGCAGTTCTTC.

The chain employs TRBV4-1 and TRBJ1-2, with D unresolved. V gave up 1 base and J gave up 7 bases, with 10 bases separating them. Germline assignment: CDR1 MGHRA and CDR2 YSYEKL. This CDR3 is built from 13 residues. CDR3 coding DNA: TGCGCCAGCAGCCAAGCCGTAGGCGGTGGCTACACCTTC. The encoded protein is CASSQAVGGGYTF.

In the case of this clone: At one boundary the junction diverges from the germline segment, which might be a read error. The chain has TRBV28 and TRBJ1-5, with TRBD1 matching 7 bases. Germline lookup yields CDR1 MDHEN and CDR2 SYDVKM. The CDR3 runs to 16 residues. CDR3 amino acids: CASTLKGGTGRQPQHF. The CDR3 coding sequence is TGTGCCAGCACTTTAAAAGGGGGCACGGGAAGACAGCCCCAGCATTTT.

This clone was counted only a few times. The chain carries TRBV29-1 and TRBJ1-2; weak D call: TRBD1 (5 bases). The germline CDR1 and CDR2 sequences are SQVTM and ANQGSEA. V shed 3 bases and J shed 7 bases, with 18 bases lying between them. The CDR3 loop spans 14 amino acids. The CDR3 loop reads CSVDSQGNPSGYTF. CDR3 bases: TGCAGCGTTGATTCGCAGGGTAATCCCTCTGGCTACACCTTC.

The gene calls are TRBV5-1 and TRBJ1-1, with 11 bases lining up with TRBD1. V was clipped by 2 bases and J by 3 bases; unmatched bases: 3. Germline CDR1 reads SGHRS; CDR2 reads YFSETQ. CDR3 length: 15 residues. CDR3: CASSFPGQGDTEAFF. The CDR3 DNA reads TGCGCCAGCAGCTTCCCGGGACAGGGGGACACTGAAGCTTTCTTT.